This is a list of T cell receptor beta chains from one sample in a study of OX40 agonist ivuxolimab in advanced cancers. Assay used: immunoSEQ multiplex PCR; TCRdb lists only in-frame clones, some missing. The data contain some 62,000 clones, approximately 80% of them singletons. The input for sequencing was CD4+ or CD8+ T cells sorted from blood, taken in a trial of the OX40 agonist ivuxolimab. The receptors were gathered from an adult with an advanced solid tumor such as melanoma, head and neck, liver or kidney cancer. The CDR3 runs from the conserved cysteine through the conserved F or W. D genes are given only for firm matches. Expanded clones are given a class, and other clones once, few, many or no size at all.

few | TRBJ2-1 | TRBV10-3 | - | CATGTAAYNEQFF | TGTGCCACGGGGACGGCGGCCTACAATGAGCAGTTCTTC
- | TRBJ2-3 | TRBV2 | TRBD2 | CASSRRTVTSGRLDTQYF | TGTGCCAGCAGCCGGAGGACAGTGACTAGCGGGAGGCTGGATACGCAGTATTTT
once | TRBJ2-5 | TRBV7-9 | TRBD2 | CASSPRTSGWQETQYF | TGTGCCAGCAGCCCCCGGACTAGCGGGTGGCAAGAGACCCAGTACTTC
- | TRBJ2-5 | TRBV7-3 | - | CASSSGDQGTQYF | TGTGCCAGCAGCTCGGGTGACCAAGGGACCCAGTACTTC
few | TRBJ2-1 | TRBV11-3 | - | CASSKGLDNEQFF | TGTGCCAGCAGCAAGGGACTTGACAATGAGCAGTTCTTC
- | TRBJ1-4 | TRBV19 | TRBD1 | CASSNHRQGREKLFF | TGTGCCAGTAGTAACCACCGACAGGGCCGTGAAAAACTGTTTTTT
- | TRBJ1-2 | TRBV30 | - | CAWSSGGIYGYTF | TGTGCCTGGAGTAGCGGAGGGATCTATGGCTACACCTTC
- | TRBJ1-5 | TRBV7-2 | - | CASSLAGVEPQHF | TGTGCCAGCAGCTTAGCAGGGGTCGAGCCCCAGCATTTT
- | TRBJ2-5 | TRBV27 | - | CASSGSWAQETQYF | TGTGCCAGCAGCGGTAGCTGGGCCCAAGAGACCCAGTACTTC
- | TRBJ2-5 | TRBV28 | TRBD1 | CASSPGTGLRTQYF | TGTGCCAGCAGCCCCGGGACAGGGCTTAGGACCCAGTACTTC
- | TRBJ2-3 | TRBV9 | - | CASSGIVSNTQYF | TGTGCCAGCAGCGGGATTGTCTCAAATACGCAGTATTTT
- | TRBJ2-1 | TRBV12-5 | - | CASGFLDSEQFF | TGTGCTAGTGGTTTCCTGGACAGTGAGCAGTTCTTC
once | TRBJ2-1 | TRBV11-2 | - | CASSLERINEQFF | TGTGCCAGCAGCCTGGAGAGGATCAATGAGCAGTTCTTC
- | TRBJ2-1 | TRBV9 | TRBD1 | CASSVATGQGIWGEQFF | TGTGCCAGCAGCGTAGCTACGGGACAGGGGATTTGGGGGGAGCAGTTCTTC
once | TRBJ2-5 | TRBV10-3 | - | CAISTGTDEETQYF | TGTGCCATCAGCACCGGGACTGACGAAGAGACCCAGTACTTC
- | TRBJ2-7 | TRBV6-1 | - | CASSDRLGLGQYF | TGTGCCAGCAGTGATCGTCTTGGCCTGGGGCAGTACTTC
few | TRBJ1-2 | TRBV10-3 | - | CAIRTQGTVNYGYTF | TGTGCCATCAGAACACAGGGAACCGTTAACTATGGCTACACCTTC
- | TRBJ2-1 | TRBV7-2 | TRBD1 | CASSKLPGQGTYNEQFF | TGTGCCAGCAGCAAACTCCCGGGACAGGGGACTTACAATGAGCAGTTCTTC
few | TRBJ2-3 | TRBV5-6 | - | CASSSDTDTQYF | TGTGCCAGCAGCTCCGACACAGATACGCAGTATTTT
- | TRBJ2-1 | TRBV11-3 | TRBD1 | CASSLGTPPGQGQQFF | TGTGCCAGCAGCTTAGGGACCCCTCCGGGACAGGGCCAGCAGTTCTTC
- | TRBJ2-3 | TRBV5-1 | TRBD2 | CASSLPAGGRADTQYF | TGCGCCAGCAGCTTGCCAGCGGGAGGTAGGGCAGATACGCAGTATTTT
- | TRBJ2-2 | TRBV5-1 | - | CASSPTRPDVGELFF | TGCGCCAGCAGCCCTACGAGACCAGACGTCGGGGAGCTGTTTTTT
- | TRBJ2-3 | TRBV7-3 | - | CASSLTSEGTGRDTQYF | TGTGCCAGCAGCTTAACGTCTGAGGGAACGGGGCGGGATACGCAGTATTTT
once | TRBJ1-3 | TRBV28 | - | CASSEPSDPTGGNTIYF | TGTGCCAGCAGCGAACCGTCGGACCCTACAGGAGGAAACACCATATATTTT
- | TRBJ2-7 | TRBV7-3 | - | CASSQNHHEQYF | TGTGCCAGCAGCCAGAATCACCACGAGCAGTACTTC
few | TRBJ1-5 | TRBV19 | TRBD1 | CASRVIGQGAGQPQHF | TGTGCCAGTAGAGTGATCGGACAGGGGGCCGGTCAGCCCCAGCATTTT
few | TRBJ2-1 | TRBV7-9 | - | CASSFRVGEQFF | TGTGCCAGCAGCTTCAGGGTAGGCGAGCAGTTCTTC
- | TRBJ1-2 | TRBV2 | TRBD1 | CASMDGTGNNYGYTF | TGTGCCAGCATGGACGGGACAGGGAATAACTATGGCTACACCTTC
- | TRBJ2-3 | TRBV5-4 | - | CASSLTSNTDTQYF | TGTGCCAGCAGCTTGACAAGCAACACAGATACGCAGTATTTT
- | TRBJ1-1 | TRBV28 | - | CASSLGGGYTEAFF | TGTGCCAGCAGTTTGGGCGGGGGCTACACTGAAGCTTTCTTT
- | TRBJ2-1 | TRBV6-1 | TRBD1 | CASSPPDRDNEQFF | TGTGCCAGCAGTCCTCCTGACAGGGACAATGAGCAGTTCTTC
- | TRBJ2-4 | TRBV19 | - | CASSPDKKGAKNIQYF | TGTGCCAGTAGCCCCGACAAAAAGGGGGCCAAAAACATTCAGTACTTC
- | TRBJ2-7 | TRBV6-1 | - | CASTGRYGDEQYF | TGTGCCAGCACGGGTAGGTACGGGGACGAGCAGTACTTC
- | TRBJ1-2 | TRBV6-6 | - | CASRRTNYGYTF | TGTGCCAGCAGGAGGACTAACTATGGCTACACCTTC
- | TRBJ2-7 | TRBV27 | TRBD2 | CASSFLADLSYEQYF | TGTGCCAGCAGTTTCCTAGCGGACCTCTCCTACGAGCAGTACTTC
- | TRBJ2-2 | TRBV10-1 | - | CASSVSSNTGELFF | TGCGCCAGCAGTGTCTCCTCGAACACCGGGGAGCTGTTTTTT
- | TRBJ1-1 | TRBV27 | TRBD1 | CASSFRVLRDRVSTEAFF | TGTGCCAGCAGTTTTCGGGTCCTTCGGGACAGGGTTTCCACTGAAGCTTTCTTT
- | TRBJ2-2 | TRBV13 | TRBD1 | CASSFGTRDRAAAGELFF | TGTGCCAGCAGCTTTGGTACACGGGACAGGGCGGCCGCCGGGGAGCTGTTTTTT
- | TRBJ2-7 | TRBV19 | - | CASSPGSFSEQYF | TGTGCCAGTAGTCCCGGGAGTTTTAGCGAGCAGTACTTC
- | TRBJ2-7 | TRBV6-5 | TRBD2 | CASSSTSGIYEQYF | TGTGCCAGCAGTTCCACTAGCGGTATTTACGAGCAGTACTTC
once | TRBJ2-2 | TRBV28 | TRBD1 | CASSLMTGKTGELFF | TGTGCCAGCAGTTTAATGACAGGGAAAACCGGGGAGCTGTTTTTT